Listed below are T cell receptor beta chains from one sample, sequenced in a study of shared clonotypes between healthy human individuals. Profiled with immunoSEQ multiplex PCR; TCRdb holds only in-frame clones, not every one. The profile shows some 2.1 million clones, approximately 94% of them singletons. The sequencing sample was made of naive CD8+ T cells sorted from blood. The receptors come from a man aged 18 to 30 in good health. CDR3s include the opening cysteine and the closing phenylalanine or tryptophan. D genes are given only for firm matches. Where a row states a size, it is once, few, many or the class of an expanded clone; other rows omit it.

CDR3 DNA: TGTGCCAGCAGCGTCTTGACGGGACAAGAGACCCAGTACTTC
CDR3 protein: CASSVLTGQETQYF
V gene: TRBV13
D gene: NA
CDR3 length: 14
clone size: NA
J gene: TRBJ2-5

CDR3 DNA: TGCGCCAGCAGCTTGGGGGGTAGCAGCTCCTACGAGCAGTACTTC
CDR3 protein: CASSLGGSSSYEQYF
V gene: TRBV5-1
D gene: NA
CDR3 length: 15
clone size: NA
J gene: TRBJ2-7

CDR3 DNA: TGCGCCAGCAGCCAAGGTGAGAGAGAAGCTTTCTTT
CDR3 protein: CASSQGEREAFF
V gene: TRBV4-1
D gene: NA
CDR3 length: 12
clone size: NA
J gene: TRBJ1-1

CDR3 DNA: TGTGCCAGCAGCTTTCTACAGGGTAAACTGTTTTTT
CDR3 protein: CASSFLQGKLFF
V gene: TRBV7-9
D gene: NA
CDR3 length: 12
clone size: NA
J gene: TRBJ1-4

CDR3 DNA: TGCGCCAGCAGCCTCCCTACTAGCGGGCTTTACAATGAGCAGTTCTTC
CDR3 protein: CASSLPTSGLYNEQFF
V gene: TRBV4-1
D gene: TRBD2
CDR3 length: 16
clone size: once
J gene: TRBJ2-1

CDR3 DNA: TGCGCCAGCAGCCAAGAGTCCAGGGTGAATGGCTACACCTTC
CDR3 protein: CASSQESRVNGYTF
V gene: TRBV4-1
D gene: NA
CDR3 length: 14
clone size: NA
J gene: TRBJ1-2

CDR3 DNA: TGTGCCAGCAGTTACTTTGAGGAGCAGTACTTC
CDR3 protein: CASSYFEEQYF
V gene: TRBV6-6
D gene: NA
CDR3 length: 11
clone size: NA
J gene: TRBJ2-7

CDR3 DNA: TGTGCCAGCACTTTAAGGGGTGAGCAGTTCTTC
CDR3 protein: CASTLRGEQFF
V gene: TRBV7-9
D gene: NA
CDR3 length: 11
clone size: NA
J gene: TRBJ2-1

CDR3 DNA: TGTGCCAGCAGTGCGGGCAACACAGATACGCAGTATTTT
CDR3 protein: CASSAGNTDTQYF
V gene: TRBV2
D gene: NA
CDR3 length: 13
clone size: NA
J gene: TRBJ2-3

CDR3 DNA: TGTGCCAGCAGTTACTCGGGGGGTCTAGTGGGGTACGAGCAGTACTTC
CDR3 protein: CASSYSGGLVGYEQYF
V gene: TRBV6-5
D gene: NA
CDR3 length: 16
clone size: NA
J gene: TRBJ2-7

CDR3 DNA: TGTGCCTCAAAGTCCCTAGCGGGAAACACCGGGGAGCTGTTTTTT
CDR3 protein: CASKSLAGNTGELFF
V gene: TRBV19
D gene: TRBD2
CDR3 length: 15
clone size: NA
J gene: TRBJ2-2

CDR3 DNA: TGTGCCAGCAGTCCGAACCAAGAGACCCAGTACTTC
CDR3 protein: CASSPNQETQYF
V gene: TRBV27
D gene: NA
CDR3 length: 12
clone size: NA
J gene: TRBJ2-5

CDR3 DNA: TGTGCCAGTGTACAGGGGCACAATGAGCAGTTCTTC
CDR3 protein: CASVQGHNEQFF
V gene: TRBV19
D gene: TRBD1
CDR3 length: 12
clone size: NA
J gene: TRBJ2-1

CDR3 DNA: TGTGCCACCTCCCGACGGGCGGGAGGGTTCTACGAGCAGTACTTC
CDR3 protein: CATSRRAGGFYEQYF
V gene: TRBV19
D gene: TRBD2
CDR3 length: 15
clone size: NA
J gene: TRBJ2-7

CDR3 DNA: TGTGCCAGCGTTGGGGGTGGGTCTGGGGCCAACGTCCTGACTTTC
CDR3 protein: CASVGGGSGANVLTF
V gene: TRBV11-1
D gene: NA
CDR3 length: 15
clone size: NA
J gene: TRBJ2-6

CDR3 DNA: TGCGCCAGCAGCCAGTACTGGACCGGCACAGATACGCAGTATTTT
CDR3 protein: CASSQYWTGTDTQYF
V gene: TRBV4-1
D gene: NA
CDR3 length: 15
clone size: once
J gene: TRBJ2-3

CDR3 DNA: TGTGCCAGCAGCTTAGGTCAGGGTAAAAACATTCAGTACTTC
CDR3 protein: CASSLGQGKNIQYF
V gene: TRBV7-2
D gene: NA
CDR3 length: 14
clone size: NA
J gene: TRBJ2-4

CDR3 DNA: TGTGCCTCAGCGTATTCCCCGACAGCTTACGAGCAGTACTTC
CDR3 protein: CASAYSPTAYEQYF
V gene: TRBV9
D gene: NA
CDR3 length: 14
clone size: NA
J gene: TRBJ2-7

CDR3 DNA: TGCAGTGTGGGGTTAGAGACCCAGTACTTC
CDR3 protein: CSVGLETQYF
V gene: TRBV20-1
D gene: NA
CDR3 length: 10
clone size: NA
J gene: TRBJ2-5

CDR3 DNA: TGTGCCAGCAGTGAAGGGGGGGCTTACGAGACCCAGTACTTC
CDR3 protein: CASSEGGAYETQYF
V gene: TRBV6-1
D gene: NA
CDR3 length: 14
clone size: NA
J gene: TRBJ2-5